Following are 10 T cell receptor beta chains from one sample sequenced in a study of regulatory T cells in long-lasting Graves disease. Time point in this sample: persistent/refractory GD, antithyroid drugs over 5 years with positive TRAb. Construction of the TCR library relied on RNA isolated from PBMCs. Construction of TCR beta libraries relied on iRepertoire HTBI primers and on Arm-PCR targeting CDR3 regions. TCRdb redid the calling of the multiplex PCR reads with MiXCR, one entry per CDR3 protein. The repertoire holds 400,000 to 450,000 distinct CDR3 sequences, with less than 25% as singletons. The sample in question was peripheral blood mononuclear cells (PBMCs), obtained when the disease was refractory, from a patient treated with antithyroid drugs. These receptors were obtained from a female donor with Graves disease.

This clonotype has ten or more counts. This chain connects TRBV28 to TRBJ1-1; D remains ambiguous. V lost 3 bases to trimming and J lost 1 base, with 12 bases between them. This CDR3 is built from 15 residues. CDR1 is MDHEN and CDR2 is SYDVKM in the germline V gene. CDR3 sequence: CASSFLVRGNTEAFF. CDR3 coding DNA: TGTGCCAGCAGTTTTCTCGTGCGGGGGAACACTGAAGCTTTCTTT.

This clonotype was counted at least ten times. The CDR3, as DNA: TGTGCCAGCAGTCCTGGGAACTACGAGCAGTACTTC. It is translated as CASSPGNYEQYF. This sequence joins TRBV18 and TRBJ2-7; D remains unclear. V lost 8 bases to trimming and J lost 3 bases, with 11 bases between them. The CDR3 runs 12 residues. Germline CDR1 is KGHSH and CDR2 is LQKENI.

The CDR3 DNA reads TGTGCCAGTACCTGGACGGGGTCGTTTTCTGGGGCCAACGTCCTGACTTTC. Translated, it gives CASTWTGSFSGANVLTF. This chain connects TRBV19 to TRBJ2-6, with D perhaps TRBD2 (5 bases). Germline lookup yields CDR1 LNHDA and CDR2 SQIVND (reference sequence). The CDR3 contains 17 residues. V was shortened by 7 bases and J by 1 base, with 17 bases between the two germline ends.

As concerns this clonotype: This may arise from a read error, as a much more abundant clone is one base away. This sequence joins TRBV12-3 or TRBV12-4 and TRBJ1-1; 8 bases match TRBD1. J was trimmed by 1 base and V by 5 bases; bases with no gene match: 3. The CDR3 length is 14 residues. The CDR3 loop reads CASSPGGPNTEAFF. The CDR3 DNA sequence: TGTGCCAGCAGTCCAGGGGGCCCGAACACTGAAGCTTTCTTT.

The chain combines TRBV28 with TRBJ2-7, with 11 bases that match TRBD1. The CDR3 covers 14 residues. Germline CDR1 is MDHEN and CDR2 is SYDVKM. V lost 4 bases, J lost 6 bases, and 5 bases stayed unmatched. Written as DNA, the CDR3 is TGTGCCAGCAGTTCTCCCGGGACAGGGGGCGAGCAGTACTTC. It specifies CASSSPGTGGEQYF.

This clonotype was seen repeatedly, ten times or more. The chain has TRBV9 and TRBJ2-5, with D unclear. V lost 0 bases, J lost 4 bases, and 10 bases lay in between. Germline V lookup: CDR1 SGDLS, CDR2 YYNGEE. This CDR3 is built from 14 residues. This chain's CDR3 is CASSVAAPAETQYF. DNA of the CDR3: TGTGCCAGCAGCGTAGCTGCCCCAGCAGAGACCCAGTACTTC.

This clonotype has only a few counts. J is TRBJ2-5 and V is TRBV18, with TRBD1 matching over 7 bases. The CDR3 contains 17 residues. J lost 3 bases, V lost 1 base, and 11 bases had no gene match. CDR1 and CDR2 (germline): KGHSH, LQKENI. The DNA of the CDR3 is TGTGCCAGCTCACCACGAGGCCCGGGACAGAAGAAAGAGACCCAGTACTTC. It yields the protein CASSPRGPGQKKETQYF.

Details on this clonotype: This sequence may be a read error, since a much larger clone differs from it by one base. The V call is TRBV27, the J call TRBJ1-2; no clear D. This CDR3 contains 13 residues. Germline V gene sequence: CDR1 MNHEY, CDR2 SMNVEV (reference sequence). V lost 0 bases to trimming and J lost 7 bases, with 9 bases between them. The CDR3 nucleotides are TGTGCCAGCAGTTTATCGAGTGGCTGTGGCTACACCTTC. Translated, it gives CASSLSSGCGYTF.

This clonotype was counted a few times. The rearrangement uses TRBV19 and TRBJ2-6; 7 bases agree with TRBD1. The V gene end was trimmed by 3 bases and the J gene end by 0 bases; junction bases not matched to a gene: 11. The CDR3 consists of 19 residues. Germline CDR1 and CDR2: LNHDA and SQIVND (reference sequence). The CDR3 reads CASSMGRGRMGSGANVLTF. Written as DNA, the CDR3 is TGTGCCAGTAGTATGGGAAGGGGGCGAATGGGCTCTGGGGCCAACGTCCTGACTTTC.

The sample holds a few counts of this clonotype. This chain connects TRBV19 to TRBJ2-5, with unresolved D. The CDR3 totals 14 residues. Trimming stripped 1 base from V and 5 bases from J, with 11 bases between. Per the germline V gene, CDR1 is LNHDA and CDR2 is SQIVND (reference sequence). CDR3 nucleotides: TGTGCCAGTAGTATAGCCGGGCTGACGGAGACCCAGTACTTC. It specifies CASSIAGLTETQYF.